This record covers a single T cell receptor (beta chain). The target of this receptor is not known. No base quality values were provided; no much bigger clone lies one nucleotide off. V lost 6 bases and J lost 3 bases; the stretch between them is 12 bases long. From the cysteine through the phenylalanine, the CDR3 covers 14 amino acids. Only the CDR3 DNA stays, 42 bases, in frame from base 1. CDR1 and CDR2 were assigned from the germline V gene as MNHEY and SVGEGT. TCRbeta CDR3 regions were amplified from genomic DNA using the immunoSEQ Assay, a bias-controlled multiplex PCR. The authors' analysis ran thus. Nucleated cell counts per sample were estimated from amplification of reference gene primers within the assay. Sequence reads were collapsed and filtered to measure the absolute abundance of every unique TCRbeta CDR3 rearrangement. Productive Simpson clonality was computed per sample as the square root of Simpson's diversity index over productive rearrangements. The table was pulled from immuneACCESS by TCRdb, which kept in-frame rearrangements only. Such tables lose some clones; where checked, under half of the loss comes from unresolved V genes, and the rest has no known cause. Clone size and V and J calls were adopted from that table, with D and trimming inferred from the DNA. This sample is represented by approximately 97,000 clones; roughly 87% of them were singletons. The ten most abundant clones make up approximately 5.4% of the sample.

These data originate in a study of blood T cell repertoires in COVID-19 (dated by TCRdb to 2018 to 2021). Turning to the overall study: Samples covering the acute and convalescent phases of COVID-19 were provided by collaborators in the United States, Italy and Spain. The prospective study material was composed of cDNA or gDNA derived from T cells, B-cell-depleted T cells, or PBMCs. Subjects who had been exposed to COVID-19, were actively infected with it, or had recovered from it provided the deeply sampled blood TCRbeta repertoires that made up the dataset. The repertoires were released in a freely available public database meant as a resource for research on the immune response to SARS-CoV-2. Samples were obtained from the ongoing ImmuneRACE study (first 160 participants) and from some 1,300 subjects provided by 6 global collaborators. Sample metadata almost always included a de-identified subject ID, COVID-19 status, age in years and sex. Where available, HLA class I and class II types were obtained from metadata supplied by the sample provider rather than from assay-based typing.

General study outcomes and caveats: Clinical and demographic metadata were provided uncurated, with the amount varying by source and participant.

One collaborating source in Seattle enrolled patients while the patients were actively infected and followed the patients over time throughout the course of disease. Whole blood was collected in K2EDTA tubes by collaborating institutions according to the institutions' own protocols. For TCRbeta analysis, collaborators shipped samples in one of three forms: frozen whole blood, isolated PBMCs, or DNA extracted from either of those sample types. This sequence originates from a woman aged 45-65 years with COVID-19, enrolled during active disease. This receptor chain uses TRBV6-2 or TRBV6-3 and TRBJ2-1, with TRBD1 perhaps the D gene, on 5 matching bases. Material for sequencing was peripheral blood. CDR3 region: CASSLRVIYNEQFF. In nucleotides, the sequence is TGTGCCAGCAGCCTCAGGGTGATCTACAATGAGCAGTTCTTC.